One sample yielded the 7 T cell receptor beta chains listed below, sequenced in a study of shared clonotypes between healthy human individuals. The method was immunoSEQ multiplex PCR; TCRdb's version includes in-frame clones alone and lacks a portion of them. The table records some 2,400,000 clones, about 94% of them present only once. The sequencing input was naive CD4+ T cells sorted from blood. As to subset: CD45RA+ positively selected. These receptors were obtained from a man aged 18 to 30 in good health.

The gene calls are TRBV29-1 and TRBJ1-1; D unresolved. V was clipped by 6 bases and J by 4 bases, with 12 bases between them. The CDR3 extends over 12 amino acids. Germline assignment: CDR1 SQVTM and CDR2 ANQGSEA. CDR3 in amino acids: CSVDKGITEAFF. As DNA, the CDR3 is TGCAGCGTAGACAAGGGTATCACTGAAGCTTTCTTT.

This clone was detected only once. The CDR3 DNA is TGCGCCAGCAGCCAAGATCGAGTAGGCACAGATACGCAGTATTTT. It encodes CASSQDRVGTDTQYF. This chain links TRBV4-3 with TRBJ2-3; no reliable D call. V lost 0 bases to trimming and J lost 1 base, with 8 bases between them. From germline, CDR1 is LGHNA and CDR2 YSLEER. CDR3 length equals 15 residues.

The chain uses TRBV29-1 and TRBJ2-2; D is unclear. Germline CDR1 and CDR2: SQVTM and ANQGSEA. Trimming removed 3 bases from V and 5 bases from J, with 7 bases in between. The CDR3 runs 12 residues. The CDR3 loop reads CSVETWTGELFF. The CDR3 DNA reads TGCAGCGTTGAGACATGGACCGGGGAGCTGTTTTTT.

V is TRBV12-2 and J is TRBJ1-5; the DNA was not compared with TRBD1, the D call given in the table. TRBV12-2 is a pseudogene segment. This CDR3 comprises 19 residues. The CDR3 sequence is CASRLRGGTGSCSNQPQHF. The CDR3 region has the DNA TGTGCAAGTCGCTTAAGGGGCGGGACAGGGTCTTGTAGCAATCAGCCCCAGCATTTT.

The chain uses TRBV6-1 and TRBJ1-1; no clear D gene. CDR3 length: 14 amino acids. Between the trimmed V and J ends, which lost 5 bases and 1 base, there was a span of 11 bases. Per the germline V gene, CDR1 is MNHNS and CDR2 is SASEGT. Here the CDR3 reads CASSSLWGNTEAFF. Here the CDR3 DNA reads TGTGCCAGCAGTAGTCTCTGGGGGAACACTGAAGCTTTCTTT.

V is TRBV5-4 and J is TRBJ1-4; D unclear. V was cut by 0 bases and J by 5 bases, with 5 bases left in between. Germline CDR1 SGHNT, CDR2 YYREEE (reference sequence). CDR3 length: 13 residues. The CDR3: CASSLAVNEKLFF. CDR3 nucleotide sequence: TGTGCCAGCAGCTTGGCAGTAAATGAAAAACTGTTTTTT.

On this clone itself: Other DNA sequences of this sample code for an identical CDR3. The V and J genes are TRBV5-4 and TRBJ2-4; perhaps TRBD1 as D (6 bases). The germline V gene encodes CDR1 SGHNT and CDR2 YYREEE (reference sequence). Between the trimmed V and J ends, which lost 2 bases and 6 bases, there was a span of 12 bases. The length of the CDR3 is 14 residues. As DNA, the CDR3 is TGTGCCAGCAGCTTAGCAGGGGTGGGAAACATTCAGTACTTC. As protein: CASSLAGVGNIQYF.